This entry is about one T cell receptor (beta chain). Germline CDR1 and CDR2: SGHRS and YFSETQ. Trimming took off 1 base at V and 3 bases at J, with 13 bases between the two ends. This CDR3 has 15 residues. The sample belongs to a study of CD8 T cells in Susac syndrome. Overall study context: Clinically active disease was present in roughly 6 of the sequenced Susac syndrome patients. Eight of these patients were in remission. Treatment at blood withdrawal was none, corticosteroids, or intravenous immunoglobulin alone in Susac syndrome patients.

TEMRA cells were FACS-enriched, with CD8+ and CD4+ T cells isolated negatively. An input of about 0.45 to 1 ug of RNA was subjected to reverse transcription using random hexamers. A multiplex approach, immunoSEQ multiplex PCR, amplified TCR beta CDR3 across 54 Vbeta and 13 Jbeta. MiXCR was run by TCRdb on the immunoSEQ multiplex PCR reads, yielding one entry per CDR3 protein. The sample consists of some 170,000 distinct CDR3 sequences, about 93% of them appearing once. The sequence was collected from a human donor with Susac syndrome. V and J are TRBV5-1 and TRBJ2-5; weak D call: TRBD1 (6 bases). Sequenced sample: CD4+ T cells from PBMCs. The CDR3 DNA reads TGCGCCAGCAGCTTGAACACAGGGTCGGAAGAGACCCAGTACTTC. Residues: CASSLNTGSEETQYF.